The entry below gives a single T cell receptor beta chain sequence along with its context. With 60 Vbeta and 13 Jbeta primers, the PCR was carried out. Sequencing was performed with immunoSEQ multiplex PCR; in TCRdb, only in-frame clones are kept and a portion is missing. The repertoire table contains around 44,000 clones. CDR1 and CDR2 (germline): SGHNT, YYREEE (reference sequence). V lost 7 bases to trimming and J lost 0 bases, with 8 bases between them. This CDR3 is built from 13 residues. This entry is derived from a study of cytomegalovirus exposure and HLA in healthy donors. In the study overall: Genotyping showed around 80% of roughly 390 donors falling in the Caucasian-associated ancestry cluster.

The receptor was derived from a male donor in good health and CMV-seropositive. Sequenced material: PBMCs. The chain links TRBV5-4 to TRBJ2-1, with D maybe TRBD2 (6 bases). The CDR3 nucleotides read TGTGCCAGCGCCGGGGGCTCCTACAATGAGCAGTTCTTC. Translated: CASAGGSYNEQFF.